The source of this T cell receptor beta chain is a study of T-cell reconstitution after alpha-beta-depleted transplantation in children. The library targeted TCRbeta and was prepared with unique molecular identifiers. Each CDR3 protein is one row after TCRdb ran MiXCR on the PCR reads. The sample includes about 440,000 distinct CDR3 sequences, around 46% seen only once; the top ten take under 35%. V shed 7 bases, J shed 2 bases, and the junction held 11 bases outside the gene matches. Germline CDR1 and CDR2: DFQATT and SNEGSKA (reference sequence). The CDR3 spans 14 residues. The genes are TRBV20-1 and TRBJ2-7; the match to TRBD1 covers 7 bases. The receptor was derived from a girl aged 2 to 9 with aplastic anemia, due to receive a stem cell transplant. Sequences were derived from PBMCs, sampled before TCRalphabeta/CD19-depleted stem cell transplant. The CDR3 region has the DNA TGCAGTGGCCTAGGCCCAGGGGGAGCCTACGAGCAGTACTTC. The encoded protein is CSGLGPGGAYEQYF.